The 28 T cell receptor beta chains below were found in one sample sequenced in a study of blood T cell repertoires in COVID-19. The assay was immunoSEQ multiplex PCR, and TCRdb's table has in-frame clones only and misses some. Of roughly 190,000 clones in the sample, roughly 82% were seen once. Specimen: PBMCs or T cells enriched from blood (not recorded which). These receptor sequences come from a woman aged 60-75 years with acute COVID-19.

This clone came up a few times. The chain uses TRBV7-6 and TRBJ2-7; possible D gene TRBD1, 5 bases. CDR1 is SGHVS, CDR2 FNYEAQ, per germline. V lost 0 bases to trimming and J lost 2 bases, with 8 bases between them. The CDR3 sequence is 14 residues long. The CDR3 sequence: CASSLATGTYEQYF. CDR3 DNA: TGTGCCAGCAGCTTAGCCACAGGCACCTACGAGCAGTACTTC.

This rearrangement joins TRBV28 to TRBJ1-4; 9 nucleotides agree with TRBD1. The germline V gene has CDR1 MDHEN and CDR2 SYDVKM. This CDR3 is built from 15 residues. J was trimmed by 7 bases and V by 5 bases; bases with no gene match: 8. As DNA, the CDR3 is TGTGCCAGCAGTCATGCCGGGACAGGGAGTGAAAAACTGTTTTTT. This translates into CASSHAGTGSEKLFF.

DNA for the CDR3: TGTGCCAGCGGGAACAGGGGGCTCGAGCAGTACTTC. It encodes CASGNRGLEQYF. The gene calls are TRBV27 and TRBJ2-7; 9 bases align to TRBD1. With V trimmed by 8 bases and J by 6 bases, 5 bases remained unmatched. Germline values: CDR1 MNHEY, CDR2 SMNVEV (reference sequence). The length of the CDR3 is 12 residues.

This clone was found once. The chain carries TRBV7-6 and TRBJ2-3, with TRBD2 matching 8 bases. Germline CDR1 and CDR2: SGHVS and FNYEAQ. This CDR3 is built from 15 residues. Losses at the gene ends were 1 base for V and 7 bases for J; bases not matched to a gene: 7. CDR3 nucleotide sequence: TGTGCCAGCAGCTTAGGACGGGGGGGCCGAAATACGCAGTATTTT. This gives the protein CASSLGRGGRNTQYF. The full variable domain, with the rest looked up from reference TRBV7-6 and TRBJ2-3, is GAGVSQSPRYKVTKRGQDVALRCDPISGHVSLYWYRQALGQGPEFLTYFNYEAQQDKSGLPNDRFSAERPEGSISTLTIQRTEQRDSAMYRCASSLGRGGRNTQYFGPGTRLTVL.

The CDR3 DNA reads as TGTGCCAGCTCAGTACTAGCGAGCACAGATACGCAGTATTTT. Its protein product is CASSVLASTDTQYF. J is TRBJ2-3 and V is TRBV18; TRBD2 agrees at 7 bases. V shed 5 bases, J shed 0 bases, and the junction held 2 bases outside the gene matches. Germline V CDR1 and CDR2: KGHSH, LQKENI. This CDR3 spans 14 amino acids. Filled out from reference TRBV18 and TRBJ2-3, the complete variable domain reads NAGVMQNPRHLVRRRGQEARLRCSPMKGHSHVYWYRQLPEEGLKFMVYLQKENIIDESGMPKERFSAEFPKEGPSILRIQQVVRGDSAAYFCASSVLASTDTQYFGPGTRLTVL.

This clone was picked up a small number of times. This chain joins TRBV2 and TRBJ1-4; 9 positions match TRBD1. This CDR3 spans 13 amino acids. Germline V gives CDR1 SNHLY, CDR2 FYNNEI. V lost 6 bases and J lost 8; bases outside the gene matches: 4. CDR3 in DNA: TGTGCCAGCAGGGGACAGGGAGGCGAAAAACTGTTTTTT. Its protein is CASRGQGGEKLFF.

This clone was detected once. V is TRBV28 and J is TRBJ1-5; D is undetermined. CDR1 is MDHEN and CDR2 is SYDVKM in the germline V gene. The CDR3 is 13 amino acids. The V and J ends lost 8 bases and 0 bases respectively, with 8 bases between them. The CDR3 region is CASSPYSNQPQHF. The CDR3 nucleotides are TGTGCCAGCTCACCCTATAGCAATCAGCCCCAGCATTTT.

This clone has a handful of counts. The genes are TRBV2 and TRBJ2-5; maybe TRBD2 (5 bases). The germline V and J ends were trimmed by 8 bases and 1 base, with 8 bases remaining between them. Germline lookup yields CDR1 SNHLY and CDR2 FYNNEI. There are 12 residues in the CDR3. CDR3 sequence (DNA): TGTGCCAGCTTTACTAGCCAAGAGACCCAGTACTTC. Protein: CASFTSQETQYF.

The chain carries TRBV3-1 (or the pseudogene TRBV3-2) and TRBJ1-2; TRBD1 matches 7 bases. The CDR3 covers 15 residues. Germline-derived CDR1 and CDR2 are LGHDT and YNNKEL (reference sequence). J gave up 5 bases and V 5 bases, and 11 bases lay outside the gene matches. CDR3 protein: CASSDGQVRVYGYTF. CDR3 coding DNA: TGTGCCAGCAGCGATGGACAGGTGAGAGTGTATGGCTACACCTTC.

The gene calls are TRBV7-6 and TRBJ1-4, with a possible D match to TRBD1 (6 bases). The CDR3 loop spans 15 amino acids. Deletions cut 5 bases from V and 1 base from J, with 11 bases between. The germline V gene encodes CDR1 SGHVS and CDR2 FNYEAQ. CDR3 sequence: CASSAGAETNEKLFF. CDR3 DNA sequence: TGTGCCAGCAGCGCGGGGGCGGAAACTAATGAAAAACTGTTTTTT.

The rearrangement uses TRBV6-5 and TRBJ1-1, with 12 bases lining up with TRBD1. Germline V gene sequence: CDR1 MNHEY, CDR2 SVGAGI. This CDR3 has 16 amino acids. V was pared by 0 bases and J by 9 bases, with 8 bases of the junction left unmatched. Written as DNA, the CDR3 is TGTGCCAGCAGTTACTCTGCCGGGACAGGGGGCTGGCAAGCTTTCTTT. This codes for CASSYSAGTGGWQAFF.

This clone was picked up many times. The rearrangement links TRBV2 to TRBJ1-1, with D perhaps TRBD1 (6 bases). This CDR3 region has 13 residues. From germline, CDR1 is SNHLY and CDR2 FYNNEI. The V gene lost 6 bases and the J gene lost 4 bases, with 12 bases spanning the gap. The DNA of the CDR3 is TGTGCCAGCAGACAGGGAAGGAGCACTGAAGCTTTCTTT. Protein sequence: CASRQGRSTEAFF.

The chain links TRBV7-2 to TRBJ2-7; D is perhaps TRBD1 (5 bases). The CDR3 is 15 residues long. The V end lost 0 bases, the J end lost 2 bases, and 11 bases lay between the germline ends. The germline V gene encodes CDR1 SGHTA and CDR2 FQGNSA. For the CDR3, the DNA is TGTGCCAGCAGCTTAGCGCCAGGGAACCCCTACGAGCAGTACTTC. This translates into CASSLAPGNPYEQYF.

The genes are TRBV4-3 and TRBJ2-2; 7 bases map to TRBD2. Losses at the gene ends were 4 bases for V and 1 base for J; bases not matched to a gene: 6. CDR3 size: 16 residues. Per germline, CDR1 LGHNA and CDR2 YSLEER. Written as DNA, the CDR3 is TGCGCCAGCAGCCCCCCTGGGGGGGTGAACACCGGGGAGCTGTTTTTT. Translation gives CASSPPGGVNTGELFF.

The chain has TRBV10-1 and TRBJ1-4; 7 nucleotides align to TRBD1. The trim removed 2 bases at V and 10 bases at J, leaving 7 bases unmatched. There are 14 residues in the CDR3. The germline V gene has CDR1 WNHNN and CDR2 SYGVQD (reference sequence). The chain's CDR3 is CASSEDRVKAKLFF. CDR3 coding DNA: TGCGCCAGCAGTGAGGACAGGGTCAAGGCAAAACTGTTTTTT.

The chain carries TRBV7-2 and TRBJ1-1; D may be TRBD1 (5 bases). CDR1 and CDR2 from the germline V gene are SGHTA and FQGNSA. CDR3 length: 16 amino acids. Trimming pared 5 bases from V and 1 base from J, leaving 17 bases between. The CDR3: CASSQLWGGSNTEAFF. The DNA of the CDR3 is TGTGCCAGCAGCCAACTTTGGGGGGGATCGAACACTGAAGCTTTCTTT.

Written as DNA, the CDR3 is TGTGCCAGCAGCCAACCGAGCGGGAGGCCCTACGAGCAGTACTTC. It encodes CASSQPSGRPYEQYF. The rearrangement uses TRBV14 and TRBJ2-7; TRBD2 aligns across 9 bases. Germline CDR1 reads SGHDN; CDR2 reads FVKESK. Trimming cost V 2 bases and J 2 bases; bases outside gene matches: 4. This CDR3 comprises 15 residues.

This clone has only one observation. The chain recombines TRBV25-1 with TRBJ2-7; D not certain. CDR1 is MGHDK and CDR2 is SYGVNS in the germline V gene. This CDR3 region has 12 residues. V lost 4 bases and J lost 4, with 8 bases in between. The CDR3 loop is CASSATLYEQYF. The CDR3 nucleotides read TGTGCCAGCAGTGCGACTCTTTACGAGCAGTACTTC.

As regards this clone: Its ends do not fully match the called genes, so a read error is possible. V gene TRBV7-2 combines with J gene TRBJ1-2, with D hard to call. The germline V gene encodes CDR1 SGHTA and CDR2 FQGNSA. This CDR3 has 16 amino acids. The CDR3 nucleotides read TGTGCCAGCAGCCTAGCCGATGGCAACCCCATCTATGGCTACACCTTC. This sequence encodes CASSLADGNPIYGYTF.

The chain has TRBV19 and TRBJ2-1; D might be TRBD1 (6 bases). The CDR3 is 13 amino acids. The V gene's germline CDR1 is LNHDA and CDR2 SQIVND (reference sequence). The V and J ends lost 4 bases and 7 bases respectively, with 11 bases between them. CDR3 bases: TGTGCCAGTAGTAGCGGACAGTTTAATGAGCAGTTCTTC. It encodes CASSSGQFNEQFF.

In this sample, this clone turned up a few times. The identical CDR3 is also encoded by other nucleotide sequences in the sample. The gene calls are TRBV5-1 and TRBJ1-1; a possible D gene is TRBD1 (5 bases). Between the trimmed V and J ends, which lost 0 bases and 4 bases, there was a span of 13 bases. The germline CDR1 and CDR2 sequences are SGHRS and YFSETQ. The CDR3 has 15 residues. The CDR3 nucleotides are TGCGCCAGCAGCTTGGGGGGTCGAAGGGGCACTGAAGCTTTCTTT. Translated, it gives CASSLGGRRGTEAFF.

V usage is TRBV18 and J usage is TRBJ1-2; 7 positions agree with TRBD1. Trimming at V came to 1 base and at J to 8 bases, leaving 4 bases not matched to a gene. The CDR3 covers 13 residues. Looked up from germline, CDR1 is KGHSH and CDR2 is LQKENI. The CDR3 is CASSPRGGSGYTF. CDR3 bases: TGTGCCAGCTCACCACGAGGGGGCAGCGGCTACACCTTC.

This clone turned up a few times. Here the CDR3 DNA reads TGTGCCAGCAGCTTACAGGCGAACACTGAAGCTTTCTTT. This encodes CASSLQANTEAFF. The chain links TRBV7-9 to TRBJ1-1, with unresolved D. CDR1 and CDR2 (germline): SEHNR, FQNEAQ (reference sequence). The CDR3 length is 13 residues. V lost 2 bases to trimming and J lost 1 base, with 5 bases between them.

The rearrangement joins TRBV7-9 to TRBJ2-3, with D perhaps matching TRBD1 (6 bases). Germline V CDR1 and CDR2: SEHNR, FQNEAQ (reference sequence). V lost 6 bases to trimming and J lost 5 bases, with 24 bases between them. This CDR3 spans 17 amino acids. The CDR3 here is CASSLNKGWDTGDTQYF. The CDR3 DNA reads TGTGCCAGCAGTCTCAACAAGGGGTGGGACACAGGAGATACGCAGTATTTT.

This clone was counted many times. This chain uses TRBV7-2 with TRBJ1-6, with D unclear. There are 15 residues in the CDR3. The V gene's germline CDR1 is SGHTA and CDR2 FQGNSA. V lost 2 bases and J 6 bases, leaving 11 bases between the germline ends. This chain's CDR3 is CASSLNTVSNSPLHF. Here the CDR3 DNA reads TGTGCCAGCAGCTTAAATACAGTCTCTAATTCACCCCTCCACTTT.

The chain joins TRBV19 to TRBJ1-5; 9 bases map to TRBD1. V was pared by 10 bases and J by 4 bases, with 5 bases of the junction left unmatched. Germline-derived CDR1 and CDR2 are LNHDA and SQIVND (reference sequence). The CDR3 spans 13 residues. CDR3 amino acids: CATADRGNQPQHF. The DNA of the CDR3 is TGTGCCACCGCGGACAGGGGAAATCAGCCCCAGCATTTT.

The V gene is TRBV5-5, the J gene TRBJ2-3, with TRBD2 matching 8 bases. The CDR3 contains 20 residues. CDR1 and CDR2 (germline): SGHKS, YYEKEE (reference sequence). V dropped 1 base and J dropped 6; count of bases not matched to a gene: 22. The chain's CDR3 is CASSLFGSAASGLAQDTQYF. DNA of the CDR3: TGTGCCAGCAGCTTGTTTGGTTCCGCGGCTAGCGGGCTCGCCCAGGATACGCAGTATTTT.

This rearrangement joins TRBV7-2 to TRBJ2-3; no firm D call. The CDR3 consists of 16 residues. Germline loops: CDR1 SGHTA, CDR2 FQGNSA. V was shortened by 2 bases and J by 0 bases, with 12 bases between the two germline ends. CDR3 in DNA: TGTGCCAGCAGCTTAAGCCCAAGCATAAGCACAGATACGCAGTATTTT. Protein sequence: CASSLSPSISTDTQYF.